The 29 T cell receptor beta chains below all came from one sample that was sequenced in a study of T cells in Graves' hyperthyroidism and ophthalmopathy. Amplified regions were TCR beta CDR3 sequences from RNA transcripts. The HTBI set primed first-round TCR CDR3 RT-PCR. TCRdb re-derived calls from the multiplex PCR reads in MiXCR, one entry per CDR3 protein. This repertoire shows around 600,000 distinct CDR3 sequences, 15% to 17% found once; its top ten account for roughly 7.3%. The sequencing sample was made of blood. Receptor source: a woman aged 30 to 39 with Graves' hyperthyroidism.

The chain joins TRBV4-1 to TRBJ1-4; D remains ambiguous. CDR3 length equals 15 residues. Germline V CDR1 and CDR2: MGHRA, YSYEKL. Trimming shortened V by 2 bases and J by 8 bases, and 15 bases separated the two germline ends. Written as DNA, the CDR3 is TGCGCCAGCAGCCAACCCGACACGGAGGGAGAAAAACTGTTTTTT. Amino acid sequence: CASSQPDTEGEKLFF.

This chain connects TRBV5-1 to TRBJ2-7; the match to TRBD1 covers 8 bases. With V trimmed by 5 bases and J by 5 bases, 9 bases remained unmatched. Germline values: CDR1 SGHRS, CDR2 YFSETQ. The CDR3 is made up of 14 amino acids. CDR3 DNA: TGCGCCAGCAGTACCAGACAGGGGTTCGACGAGCAGTACTTC. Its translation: CASSTRQGFDEQYF.

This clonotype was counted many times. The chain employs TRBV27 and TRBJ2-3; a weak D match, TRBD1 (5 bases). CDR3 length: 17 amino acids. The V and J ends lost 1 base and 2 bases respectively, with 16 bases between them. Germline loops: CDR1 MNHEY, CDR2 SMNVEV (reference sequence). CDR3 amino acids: CASSLFRPGPSTDTQYF. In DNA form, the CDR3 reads TGTGCCAGCAGTTTATTTCGCCCAGGGCCATCCACAGATACGCAGTATTTT.

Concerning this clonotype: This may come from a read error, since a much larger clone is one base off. CDR3 sequence (DNA): TGTGCCACCAGTGACTCCTGGTCGGAGGATGAGCAGTTCTTC. This gives the protein CATSDSWSEDEQFF. The rearrangement uses TRBV24-1 and TRBJ2-1; D might be TRBD2 (5 bases). The germline gives CDR1 KGHDR, CDR2 SFDVKD. The ends were cut back, 4 bases at V and 8 bases at J, with 14 bases in the middle. The CDR3 length is 14 residues.

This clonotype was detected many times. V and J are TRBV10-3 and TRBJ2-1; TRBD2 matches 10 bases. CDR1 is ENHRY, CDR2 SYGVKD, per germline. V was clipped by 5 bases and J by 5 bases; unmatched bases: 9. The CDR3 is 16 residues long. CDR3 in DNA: TGTGCCATCAGTCCCACTACTAGCGGGATAAACAATGAGCAGTTCTTC. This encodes CAISPTTSGINNEQFF.

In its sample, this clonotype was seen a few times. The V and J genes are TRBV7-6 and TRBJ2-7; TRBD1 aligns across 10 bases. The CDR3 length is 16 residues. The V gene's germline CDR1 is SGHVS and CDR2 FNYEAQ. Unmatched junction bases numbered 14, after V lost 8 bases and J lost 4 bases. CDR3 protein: CASSQLPGQGLYEQYF. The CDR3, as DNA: TGTGCCAGCTCCCAGTTGCCGGGACAGGGGCTATACGAGCAGTACTTC.

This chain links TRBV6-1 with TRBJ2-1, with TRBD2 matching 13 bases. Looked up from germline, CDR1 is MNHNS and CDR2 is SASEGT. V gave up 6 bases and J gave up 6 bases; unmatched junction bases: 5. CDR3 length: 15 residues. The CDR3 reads CASSAGTSGVNEQFF. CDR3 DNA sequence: TGTGCCAGCAGCGCCGGGACTAGCGGGGTCAATGAGCAGTTCTTC.

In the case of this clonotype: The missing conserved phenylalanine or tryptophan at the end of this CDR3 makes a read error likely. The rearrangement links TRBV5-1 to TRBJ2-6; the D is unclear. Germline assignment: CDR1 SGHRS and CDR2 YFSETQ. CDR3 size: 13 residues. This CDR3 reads CASSLRGANVLTL. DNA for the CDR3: TGTGCCAGCAGCTTACGAGGGGCCAACGTCCTGACTCTC.

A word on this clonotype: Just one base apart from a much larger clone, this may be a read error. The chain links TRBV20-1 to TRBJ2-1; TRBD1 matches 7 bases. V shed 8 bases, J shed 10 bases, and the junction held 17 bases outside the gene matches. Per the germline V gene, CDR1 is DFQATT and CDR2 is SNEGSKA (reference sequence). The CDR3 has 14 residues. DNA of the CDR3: TGCAGTACCATAGACAGGGTTTTTGGACGCGAGCAGTTCTTC. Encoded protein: CSTIDRVFGREQFF.

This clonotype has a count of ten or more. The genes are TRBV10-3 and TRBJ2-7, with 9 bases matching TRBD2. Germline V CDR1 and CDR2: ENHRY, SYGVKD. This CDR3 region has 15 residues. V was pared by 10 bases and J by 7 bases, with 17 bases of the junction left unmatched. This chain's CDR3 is CATLEGREGRGEQYF. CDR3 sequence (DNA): TGTGCCACCCTAGAGGGGCGGGAGGGCCGGGGGGAGCAGTACTTC.

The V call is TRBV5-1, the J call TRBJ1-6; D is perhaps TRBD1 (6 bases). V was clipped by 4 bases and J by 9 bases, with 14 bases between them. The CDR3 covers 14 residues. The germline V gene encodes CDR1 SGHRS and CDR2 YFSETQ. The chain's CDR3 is CASSTGSGTSPLHF. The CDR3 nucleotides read TGCGCCAGCAGCACAGGGTCCGGGACTTCACCCCTCCACTTT.

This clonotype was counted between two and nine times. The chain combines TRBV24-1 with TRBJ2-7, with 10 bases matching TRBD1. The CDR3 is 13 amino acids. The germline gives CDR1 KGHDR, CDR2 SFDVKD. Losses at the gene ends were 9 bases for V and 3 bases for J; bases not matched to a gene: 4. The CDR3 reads CATPGQGHYEQYF. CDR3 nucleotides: TGTGCCACCCCGGGACAGGGGCACTACGAGCAGTACTTC.

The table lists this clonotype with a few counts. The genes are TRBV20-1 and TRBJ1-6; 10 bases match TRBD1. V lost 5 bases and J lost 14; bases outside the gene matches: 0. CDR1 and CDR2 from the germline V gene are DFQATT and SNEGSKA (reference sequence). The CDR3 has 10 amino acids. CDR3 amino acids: CSAGQGALHF. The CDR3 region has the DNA TGCAGTGCTGGACAGGGGGCCCTCCACTTT.

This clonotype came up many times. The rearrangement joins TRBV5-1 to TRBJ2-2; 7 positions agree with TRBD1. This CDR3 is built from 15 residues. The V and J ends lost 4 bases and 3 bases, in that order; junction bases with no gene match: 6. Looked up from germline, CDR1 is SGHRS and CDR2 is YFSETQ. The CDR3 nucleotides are TGCGCCAGCAGCGTAGGACAGGCGGACACCGGGGAGCTGTTTTTT. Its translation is CASSVGQADTGELFF. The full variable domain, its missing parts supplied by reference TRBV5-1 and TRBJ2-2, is KAGVTQTPRYLIKTRGQQVTLSCSPISGHRSVSWYQQTPGQGLQFLFEYFSETQRNKGNFPGRFSGRQFSNSRSEMNVSTLELGDSALYLCASSVGQADTGELFFGEGSRLTVL.

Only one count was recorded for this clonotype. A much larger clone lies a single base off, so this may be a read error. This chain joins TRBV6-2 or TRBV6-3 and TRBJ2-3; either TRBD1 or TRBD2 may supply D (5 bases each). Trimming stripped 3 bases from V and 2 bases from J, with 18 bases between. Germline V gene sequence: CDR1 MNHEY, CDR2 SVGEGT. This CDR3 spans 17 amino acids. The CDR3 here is CASSYPSQGVNTDTQYF. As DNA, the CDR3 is TGTGCCAGCAGTTATCCGAGCCAGGGAGTAAACACAGATACGCAGTATTTT.

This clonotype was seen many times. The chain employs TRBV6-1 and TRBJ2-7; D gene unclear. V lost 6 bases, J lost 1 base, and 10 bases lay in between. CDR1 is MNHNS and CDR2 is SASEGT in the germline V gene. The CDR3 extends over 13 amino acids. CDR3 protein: CASSRSLSYEQYF. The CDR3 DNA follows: TGTGCCAGCAGCCGCTCACTATCCTACGAGCAGTACTTC.

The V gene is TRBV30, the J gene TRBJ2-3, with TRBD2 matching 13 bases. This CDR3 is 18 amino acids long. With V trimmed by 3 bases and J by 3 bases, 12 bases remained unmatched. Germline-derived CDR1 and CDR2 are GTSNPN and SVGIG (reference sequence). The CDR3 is CAWSVPGLAGARTDTQYF. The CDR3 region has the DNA TGTGCCTGGAGCGTCCCAGGACTAGCGGGAGCGCGAACAGATACGCAGTATTTT.

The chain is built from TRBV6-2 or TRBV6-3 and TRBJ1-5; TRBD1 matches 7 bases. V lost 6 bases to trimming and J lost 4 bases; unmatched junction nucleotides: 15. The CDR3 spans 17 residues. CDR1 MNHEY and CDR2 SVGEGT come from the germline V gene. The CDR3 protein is CASSPPGGGIVNQPQHF. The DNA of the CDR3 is TGTGCCAGCAGCCCCCCAGGGGGAGGAATCGTAAATCAGCCCCAGCATTTT.

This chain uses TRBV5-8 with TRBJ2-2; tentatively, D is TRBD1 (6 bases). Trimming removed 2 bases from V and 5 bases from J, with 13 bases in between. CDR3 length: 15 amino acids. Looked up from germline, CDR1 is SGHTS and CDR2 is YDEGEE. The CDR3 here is CASSFSWDNTGELFF. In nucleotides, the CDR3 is TGTGCCAGCAGCTTTTCTTGGGACAATACCGGGGAGCTGTTTTTT.

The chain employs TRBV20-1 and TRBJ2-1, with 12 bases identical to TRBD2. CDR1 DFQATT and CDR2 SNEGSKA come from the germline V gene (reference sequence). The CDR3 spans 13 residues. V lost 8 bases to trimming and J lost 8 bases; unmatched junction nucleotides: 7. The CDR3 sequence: CSTPGTSGYEQFF. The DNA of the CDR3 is TGCAGTACTCCTGGGACTAGCGGGTATGAGCAGTTCTTC.

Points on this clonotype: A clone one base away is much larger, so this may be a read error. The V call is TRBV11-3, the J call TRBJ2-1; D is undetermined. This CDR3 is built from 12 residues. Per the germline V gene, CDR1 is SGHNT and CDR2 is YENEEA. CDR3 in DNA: TGTGCCGGCAGCCAAGGGCACAATGAGCAGTTCTTC. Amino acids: CAGSQGHNEQFF. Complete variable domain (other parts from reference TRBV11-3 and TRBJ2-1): EAGVVQSPRYKIIEKKQPVAFWCNPISGHNTLYWYLQNLGQGPELLIRYENEEAVDDSQLPKDRFSAERLKGVDSTLKIQPAELGDSAVYLCAGSQGHNEQFFGPGTRLTVL.

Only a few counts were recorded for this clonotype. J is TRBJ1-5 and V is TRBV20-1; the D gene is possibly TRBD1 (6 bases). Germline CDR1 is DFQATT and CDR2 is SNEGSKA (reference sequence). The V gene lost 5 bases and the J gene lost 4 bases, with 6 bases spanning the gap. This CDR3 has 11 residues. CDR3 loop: CSAGQNQPQHF. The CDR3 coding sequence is TGCAGTGCTGGACAGAATCAGCCCCAGCATTTT.

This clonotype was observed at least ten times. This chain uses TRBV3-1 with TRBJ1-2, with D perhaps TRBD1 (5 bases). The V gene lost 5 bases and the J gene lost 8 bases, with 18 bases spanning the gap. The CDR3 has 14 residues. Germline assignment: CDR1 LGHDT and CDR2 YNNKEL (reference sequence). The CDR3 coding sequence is TGTGCCAGCAGCGGCGAAGGGGTGAGGAGCGGCTACACCTTC. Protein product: CASSGEGVRSGYTF. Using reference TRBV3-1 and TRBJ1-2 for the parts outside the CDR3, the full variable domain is DTAVSQTPKYLVTQMGNDKSIKCEQNLGHDTMYWYKQDSKKFLKIMFSYNNKELIINETVPNRFSPKSPDKAHLNLHINSLELGDSAVYFCASSGEGVRSGYTFGSGTRLTVV.

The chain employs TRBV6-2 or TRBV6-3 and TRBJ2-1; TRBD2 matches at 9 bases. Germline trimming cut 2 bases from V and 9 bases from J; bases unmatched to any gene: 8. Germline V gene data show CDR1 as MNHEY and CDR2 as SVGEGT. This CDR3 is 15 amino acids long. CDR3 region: CASSYGREGGREQFF. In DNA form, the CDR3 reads TGTGCCAGCAGTTACGGGCGGGAGGGCGGGCGTGAGCAGTTCTTC.

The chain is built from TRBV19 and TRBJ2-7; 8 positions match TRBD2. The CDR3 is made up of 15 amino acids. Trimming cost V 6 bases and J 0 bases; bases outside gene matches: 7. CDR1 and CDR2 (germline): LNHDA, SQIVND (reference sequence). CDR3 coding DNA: TGTGCCAGTAGATTCACTAGCGGTAGCTCCTACGAGCAGTACTTC. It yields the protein CASRFTSGSSYEQYF.

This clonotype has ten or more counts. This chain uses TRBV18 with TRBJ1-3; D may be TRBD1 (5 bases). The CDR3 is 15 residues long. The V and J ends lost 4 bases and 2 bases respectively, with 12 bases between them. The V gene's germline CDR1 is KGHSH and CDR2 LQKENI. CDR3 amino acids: CASSQRGTAGNTIYF. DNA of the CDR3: TGTGCCAGCTCACAACGCGGGACCGCTGGAAACACCATATATTTT.

CDR3 protein: CASSLMGTGDYEQYF. The CDR3 nucleotides read TGTGCCAGCAGTTTAATGGGGACAGGGGACTACGAGCAGTACTTC. This sequence joins TRBV28 and TRBJ2-7; 10 positions match TRBD1. The CDR3 has 15 amino acids. Germline CDR1 reads MDHEN; CDR2 reads SYDVKM. V was clipped by 2 bases and J by 3 bases; unmatched bases: 4.

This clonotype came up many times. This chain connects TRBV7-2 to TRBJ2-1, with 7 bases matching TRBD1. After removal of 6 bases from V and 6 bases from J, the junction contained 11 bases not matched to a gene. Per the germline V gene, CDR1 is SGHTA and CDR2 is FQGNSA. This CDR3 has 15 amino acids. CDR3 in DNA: TGTGCCAGCAGTTCTGGGACAGTTTTAATCAATGAGCAGTTCTTC. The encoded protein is CASSSGTVLINEQFF.

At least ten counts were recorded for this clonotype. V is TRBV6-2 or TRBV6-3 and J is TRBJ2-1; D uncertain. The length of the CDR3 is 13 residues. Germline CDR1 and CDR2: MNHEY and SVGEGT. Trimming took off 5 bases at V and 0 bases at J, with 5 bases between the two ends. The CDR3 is CASSSVSYNEQFF. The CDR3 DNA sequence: TGTGCCAGCAGTAGTGTCTCCTACAATGAGCAGTTCTTC.